These T cell receptor beta chains were read from a single sample in a study of CD8 T cells in Susac syndrome. Via MiXCR, TCRdb re-called the immunoSEQ multiplex PCR reads, giving one row per CDR3 protein. The sample lists 250,000 to 300,000 distinct CDR3 sequences, around nine tenths occurring once. The sample comprised CD8+ T cells from PBMCs. These receptors were obtained from a human donor with multiple sclerosis. Each CDR3 is given with its conserved first and last residue. The order of the fields is D gene, V gene, clone size, J gene, CDR3 protein, CDR3 DNA. D genes are given only for firm matches. Not all rows give a size; the values are once, few, many and, for expanded clones, a class.

D gene: TRBD1
V gene: TRBV2
clone size: .
J gene: TRBJ1-2
CDR3 protein: CASSSTGGYYGYTF
CDR3 DNA: TGTGCCAGCAGTTCTACAGGGGGCTACTATGGCTACACCTTC

D gene: TRBD2
V gene: TRBV20-1
clone size: .
J gene: TRBJ2-5
CDR3 protein: CSARGLAGTLGTQYF
CDR3 DNA: TGCAGTGCGCGTGGGCTAGCGGGGACCCTAGGGACCCAGTACTTC

D gene: TRBD2
V gene: TRBV20-1
clone size: .
J gene: TRBJ2-7
CDR3 protein: CSALSLAGPYEQYF
CDR3 DNA: TGCAGTGCTTTGTCTTTAGCGGGGCCCTACGAGCAGTACTTC

D gene: TRBD1
V gene: TRBV13
clone size: .
J gene: TRBJ2-7
CDR3 protein: CASSPFGTGTTYEQYF
CDR3 DNA: TGTGCCAGCTCGCCCTTCGGGACAGGGACCACCTACGAGCAGTACTTC

D gene: TRBD2
V gene: TRBV20-1
clone size: .
J gene: TRBJ2-1
CDR3 protein: CSARPTSVEQFF
CDR3 DNA: TGCAGTGCTAGGCCTACTAGCGTAGAGCAGTTCTTC

D gene: TRBD2
V gene: TRBV27
clone size: .
J gene: TRBJ2-7
CDR3 protein: CASSSPGTSGLYEQYF
CDR3 DNA: TGTGCCAGCAGTTCACCCGGGACTAGCGGTCTGTACGAGCAGTACTTC

D gene: TRBD1
V gene: TRBV19
clone size: .
J gene: TRBJ2-7
CDR3 protein: CASSSTGTGYEQYF
CDR3 DNA: TGTGCCAGTAGTTCTACCGGGACAGGGTACGAGCAGTACTTC

D gene: .
V gene: TRBV6-5
clone size: .
J gene: TRBJ2-1
CDR3 protein: CASSYPTSGFSSYNEQFF
CDR3 DNA: TGTGCCAGCAGTTACCCAACCTCAGGGTTTAGCTCCTACAATGAGCAGTTCTTC

D gene: .
V gene: TRBV4-2
clone size: .
J gene: TRBJ1-1
CDR3 protein: CASSPIPGPTGLMNTEAFF
CDR3 DNA: TGTGCCAGCAGCCCCATCCCGGGACCGACGGGACTTATGAACACTGAAGCTTTCTTT

D gene: .
V gene: TRBV5-1
clone size: .
J gene: TRBJ2-3
CDR3 protein: CASSYDSERLTDTQYF
CDR3 DNA: TGCGCCAGCAGCTACGACAGCGAGAGGCTCACAGATACGCAGTATTTT

D gene: TRBD1
V gene: TRBV19
clone size: once
J gene: TRBJ2-1
CDR3 protein: CASTPSVLGQGYHEQFF
CDR3 DNA: TGTGCCAGTACCCCCTCCGTTTTGGGACAGGGATATCATGAGCAGTTCTTC

D gene: .
V gene: TRBV6-1
clone size: .
J gene: TRBJ2-7
CDR3 protein: CASRPILAREQYF
CDR3 DNA: TGTGCCAGCAGGCCCATCCTAGCCCGGGAGCAGTACTTC

D gene: TRBD1
V gene: TRBV12-3/TRBV12-4
clone size: .
J gene: TRBJ2-7
CDR3 protein: CASSNPGDRGTYEQYF
CDR3 DNA: TGTGCCAGCAGCAACCCCGGGGACAGGGGTACCTACGAGCAGTACTTC

D gene: TRBD1
V gene: TRBV7-9
clone size: .
J gene: TRBJ1-4
CDR3 protein: CASSTTGGNEKLFF
CDR3 DNA: TGTGCCAGCAGTACGACAGGGGGGAATGAAAAACTGTTTTTT

D gene: .
V gene: TRBV30
clone size: .
J gene: TRBJ1-1
CDR3 protein: CAWSHTGGTEAFF
CDR3 DNA: TGTGCCTGGAGTCATACAGGAGGCACTGAAGCTTTCTTT

D gene: .
V gene: TRBV3-1
clone size: once
J gene: TRBJ2-7
CDR3 protein: CASSPLRDPPYEQYF
CDR3 DNA: TGTGCCAGCAGCCCCCTGCGGGACCCTCCCTACGAGCAGTACTTC

D gene: .
V gene: TRBV27
clone size: .
J gene: TRBJ1-5
CDR3 protein: CASSLLSGNQPQHF
CDR3 DNA: TGTGCCAGCAGTTTATTGAGTGGCAATCAGCCCCAGCATTTT

D gene: TRBD2
V gene: TRBV7-2
clone size: .
J gene: TRBJ2-3
CDR3 protein: CASSLASGTSGRLGTQYF
CDR3 DNA: TGTGCCAGCAGCTTAGCGTCAGGGACTAGCGGGAGACTGGGTACGCAGTATTTT

D gene: TRBD1
V gene: TRBV11-1
clone size: once
J gene: TRBJ2-7
CDR3 protein: CASSLAVHRDRGRVLSYEQYF
CDR3 DNA: TGTGCCAGCAGCTTAGCGGTCCACCGGGACAGGGGGCGCGTCTTGTCCTACGAGCAGTACTTC

D gene: .
V gene: TRBV19
clone size: .
J gene: TRBJ2-1
CDR3 protein: CASSTGVAVQGQFF
CDR3 DNA: TGTGCCAGTAGTACCGGAGTAGCGGTACAAGGGCAGTTCTTC

D gene: TRBD1
V gene: TRBV13
clone size: .
J gene: TRBJ2-3
CDR3 protein: CASSSGRTGGSADTQYF
CDR3 DNA: TGTGCCAGCAGCTCCGGAAGAACAGGGGGGAGCGCAGATACGCAGTATTTT

D gene: TRBD2
V gene: TRBV15
clone size: .
J gene: TRBJ2-3
CDR3 protein: CATSRYPPWREGTDTQYF
CDR3 DNA: TGTGCCACCAGCAGATACCCGCCGTGGCGGGAGGGTACCGATACGCAGTATTTT

D gene: TRBD2
V gene: TRBV5-6
clone size: .
J gene: TRBJ2-7
CDR3 protein: CASSPAVSGGISYEQYF
CDR3 DNA: TGTGCCAGCAGCCCCGCCGTCTCCGGGGGGATCAGCTACGAGCAGTACTTC

D gene: .
V gene: TRBV19
clone size: .
J gene: TRBJ2-3
CDR3 protein: CASTGSSVSDTQYF
CDR3 DNA: TGTGCCAGTACGGGGTCCTCCGTCTCAGATACGCAGTATTTT

D gene: .
V gene: TRBV10-3
clone size: .
J gene: TRBJ1-2
CDR3 protein: CAISEGQQANYGYTF
CDR3 DNA: TGTGCCATCAGTGAAGGACAGCAAGCTAACTATGGCTACACCTTC

D gene: .
V gene: TRBV5-1
clone size: once
J gene: TRBJ1-4
CDR3 protein: CASRQGNNEKLFF
CDR3 DNA: TGCGCCAGCAGACAGGGTAATAATGAAAAACTGTTTTTT

D gene: .
V gene: TRBV19
clone size: .
J gene: TRBJ2-2
CDR3 protein: CASSGRNGWVGELFF
CDR3 DNA: TGTGCCAGTAGTGGCCGAAACGGATGGGTCGGGGAGCTGTTTTTT

D gene: .
V gene: TRBV4-3
clone size: once
J gene: TRBJ1-6
CDR3 protein: CASSQGFYNSPLHF
CDR3 DNA: TGCGCCAGCAGCCAAGGGTTCTATAATTCACCCCTCCACTTT

D gene: TRBD2
V gene: TRBV7-8
clone size: few
J gene: TRBJ2-7
CDR3 protein: CASSPRGTSGSPYEQYF
CDR3 DNA: TGTGCCAGCAGCCCTAGGGGGACTAGCGGATCTCCCTACGAGCAGTACTTC

D gene: .
V gene: TRBV20-1
clone size: .
J gene: TRBJ1-2
CDR3 protein: CSANRKRSYGYTF
CDR3 DNA: TGCAGTGCTAATCGAAAGAGAAGCTATGGCTACACCTTC

D gene: .
V gene: TRBV6-5
clone size: .
J gene: TRBJ1-2
CDR3 protein: CASSPHPGDYGYTF
CDR3 DNA: TGTGCCAGCAGTCCCCACCCGGGGGACTATGGCTACACCTTC

D gene: TRBD1
V gene: TRBV6-1
clone size: few
J gene: TRBJ2-7
CDR3 protein: CASSESGTGGYEQYF
CDR3 DNA: TGTGCCAGCAGTGAGTCCGGGACAGGGGGCTACGAGCAGTACTTC

D gene: .
V gene: TRBV27
clone size: .
J gene: TRBJ1-2
CDR3 protein: CASSFGFGTWGYTF
CDR3 DNA: TGTGCCAGCAGTTTCGGCTTCGGAACGTGGGGCTACACCTTC

D gene: .
V gene: TRBV20-1
clone size: once
J gene: TRBJ2-1
CDR3 protein: CSARGDTLYNEQFF
CDR3 DNA: TGCAGTGCTAGGGGGGACACCCTATACAATGAGCAGTTCTTC

D gene: .
V gene: TRBV24-1
clone size: .
J gene: TRBJ2-1
CDR3 protein: CATSDLHGEQFF
CDR3 DNA: TGTGCCACCAGTGATTTGCATGGTGAGCAGTTCTTC